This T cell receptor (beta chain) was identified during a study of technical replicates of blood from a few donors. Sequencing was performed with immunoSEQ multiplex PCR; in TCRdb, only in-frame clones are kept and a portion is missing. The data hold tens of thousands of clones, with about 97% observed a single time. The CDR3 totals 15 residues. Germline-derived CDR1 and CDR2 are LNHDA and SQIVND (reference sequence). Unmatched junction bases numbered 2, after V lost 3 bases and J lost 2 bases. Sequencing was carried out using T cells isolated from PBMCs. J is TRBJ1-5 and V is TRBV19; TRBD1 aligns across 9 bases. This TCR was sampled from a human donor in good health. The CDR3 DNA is TGTGCCAGTAGTATTTGGACAGGGGGCAATCAGCCCCAGCATTTT. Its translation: CASSIWTGGNQPQHF.